This entry concerns a single TCR beta chain. This record belongs to a study of T cell responses to AZD1222 COVID-19 vaccine. The CDR3 is 15 amino acids. Trimming left V 4 bases short and J 0 bases short, with 8 bases between. Germline V gene data show CDR1 as KGHDR and CDR2 as SFDVKD. TCRdb's table, derived via immunoSEQ multiplex PCR, lists solely in-frame clones and lacks some. The sample carries around 60,000 clones, approximately 90% recorded once. The sample consisted of peripheral blood, taken on day 0 of AZD1222 vaccination. The sequence came from an adult in good health. The chain uses TRBV24-1 and TRBJ2-2; no clear D. The CDR3 nucleotides are TGTGCCACCAGTGACCCCACAACGAACACCGGGGAGCTGTTTTTT. Protein sequence: CATSDPTTNTGELFF.